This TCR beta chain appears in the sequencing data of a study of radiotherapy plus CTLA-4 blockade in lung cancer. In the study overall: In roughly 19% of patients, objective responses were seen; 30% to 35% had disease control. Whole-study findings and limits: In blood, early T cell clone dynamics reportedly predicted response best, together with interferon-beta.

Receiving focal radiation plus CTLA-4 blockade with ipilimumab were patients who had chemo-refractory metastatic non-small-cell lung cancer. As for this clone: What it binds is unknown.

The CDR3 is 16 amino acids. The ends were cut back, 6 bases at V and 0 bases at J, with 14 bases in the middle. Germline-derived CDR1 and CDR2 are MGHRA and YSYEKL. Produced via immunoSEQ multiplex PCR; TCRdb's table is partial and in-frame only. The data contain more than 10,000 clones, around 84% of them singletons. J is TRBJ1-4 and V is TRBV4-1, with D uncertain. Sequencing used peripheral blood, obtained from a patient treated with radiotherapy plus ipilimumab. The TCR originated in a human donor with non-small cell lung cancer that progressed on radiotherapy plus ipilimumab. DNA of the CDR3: TGCGCCAGCAGTGAAGGGTTTTTTGCAACTAATGAAAAACTGTTTTTT. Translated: CASSEGFFATNEKLFF.